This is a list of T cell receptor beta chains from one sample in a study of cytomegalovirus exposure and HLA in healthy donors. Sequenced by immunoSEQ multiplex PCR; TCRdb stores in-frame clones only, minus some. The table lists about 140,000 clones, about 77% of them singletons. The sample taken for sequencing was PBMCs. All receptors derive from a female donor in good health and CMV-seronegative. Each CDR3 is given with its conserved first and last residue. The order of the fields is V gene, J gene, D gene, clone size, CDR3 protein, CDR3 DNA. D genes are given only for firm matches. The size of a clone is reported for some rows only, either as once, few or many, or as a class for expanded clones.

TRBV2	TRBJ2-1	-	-	CASSVRGGNEQFF	TGTGCCAGCAGTGTTAGGGGGGGCAATGAGCAGTTCTTC
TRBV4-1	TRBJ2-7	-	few	CASSFGDLYEQYF	TGCGCCAGCAGTTTCGGGGATCTTTACGAGCAGTACTTC
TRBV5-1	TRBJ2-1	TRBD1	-	CASSMTPGGGEQFF	TGCGCCAGCAGCATGACCCCAGGGGGCGGTGAGCAGTTCTTC
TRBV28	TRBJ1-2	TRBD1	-	CASSLLMGQPNTVGYTF	TGTGCCAGCAGTCTCTTAATGGGACAGCCGAATACGGTTGGCTACACCTTC
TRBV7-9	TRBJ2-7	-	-	CASSHPGRRGTSYEQYF	TGTGCCAGCAGTCATCCAGGTCGGCGAGGGACATCCTACGAGCAGTACTTC
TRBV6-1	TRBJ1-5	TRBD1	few	CASSGDRGVPANQPQHF	TGTGCCAGCAGTGGCGACAGGGGAGTGCCCGCAAATCAGCCCCAGCATTTT
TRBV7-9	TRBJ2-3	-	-	CSSSLVADTQYF	TGTTCCAGCAGCTTAGTAGCAGATACGCAGTATTTT
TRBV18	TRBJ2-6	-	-	CASSPPSAGQPTSGANVLTF	TGTGCCAGCTCACCACCCTCTGCGGGACAGCCAACATCTGGGGCCAACGTCCTGACTTTC
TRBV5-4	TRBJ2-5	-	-	CASSQAEKQGQETQYF	TGTGCCAGCAGCCAAGCGGAAAAACAGGGCCAAGAGACCCAGTACTTC
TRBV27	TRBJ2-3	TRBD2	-	CASNYARTSGTHSTDTQYF	TGTGCCAGCAACTATGCCAGGACTAGCGGTACCCATAGCACAGATACGCAGTATTTT
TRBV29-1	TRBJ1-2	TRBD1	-	CSALGQGEGYTF	TGCAGCGCCCTAGGACAGGGGGAGGGCTACACCTTC
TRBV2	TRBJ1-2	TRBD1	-	CASRTGQGEGRGYPF	TGTGCCAGCAGAACCGGACAGGGGGAAGGGAGGGGCTACCCCTTC
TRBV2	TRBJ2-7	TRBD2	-	CASSQGLAGFQAYEQYF	TGTGCCAGCAGTCAAGGACTAGCGGGATTTCAGGCCTACGAGCAGTACTTC
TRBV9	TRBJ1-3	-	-	CASSATATSGNTIYF	TGTGCCAGCAGCGCAACAGCTACCTCTGGAAACACCATATATTTT
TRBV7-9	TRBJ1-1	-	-	CSSSPRVVEAFF	TGTTCCAGCAGCCCCAGGGTGGTTGAAGCTTTCTTT
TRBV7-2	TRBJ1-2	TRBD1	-	CASSPPGQGDYGYTF	TGTGCCAGCTCTCCTCCGGGACAGGGAGACTATGGCTACACCTTC
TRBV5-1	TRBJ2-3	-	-	CASSPLEATDTQYF	TGCGCCAGCAGCCCACTAGAGGCCACAGATACGCAGTATTTT
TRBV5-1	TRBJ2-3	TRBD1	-	CASSRDRPSTDTQYF	TGCGCCAGCAGCCGGGACAGACCTAGCACAGATACGCAGTATTTT
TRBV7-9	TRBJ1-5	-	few	CSSRGGQSNQPQHF	TGTTCCAGCAGAGGTGGACAGAGCAATCAGCCCCAGCATTTT
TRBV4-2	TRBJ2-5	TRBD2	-	CASSQAGTSGRSGETQYF	TGTGCCAGCAGCCAAGCTGGGACTAGCGGGAGAAGTGGAGAGACCCAGTACTTC
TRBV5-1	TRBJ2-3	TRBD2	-	CASSLGGVRTDTQYF	TGCGCCAGCAGCCTTGGGGGGGTTCGGACAGATACGCAGTATTTT
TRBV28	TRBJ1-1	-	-	CASSWGGLEAFF	TGTGCCAGCAGTTGGGGGGGTCTTGAAGCTTTCTTT
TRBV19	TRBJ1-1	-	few	CASRYGNTEAFF	TGTGCCAGTAGGTACGGGAACACTGAAGCTTTCTTT
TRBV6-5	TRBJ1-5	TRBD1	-	CASKGTGSQPQHF	TGTGCCAGCAAAGGGACAGGAAGTCAGCCCCAGCATTTT
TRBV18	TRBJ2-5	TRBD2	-	CASSPLPGGAQETQYF	TGTGCCAGCTCACCTCTTCCGGGGGGTGCCCAAGAGACCCAGTACTTC
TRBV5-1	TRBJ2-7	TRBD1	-	CASSRDRGSEQYF	TGCGCCAGCAGCCGGGACAGGGGCTCAGAGCAGTACTTC
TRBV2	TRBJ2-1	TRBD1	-	CASSPERQGGNEQFF	TGTGCCAGCAGTCCAGAAAGACAGGGTGGTAATGAGCAGTTCTTC
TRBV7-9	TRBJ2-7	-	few	CASSKYPDPYEQYF	TGTGCCAGCAGCAAATATCCAGATCCCTACGAGCAGTACTTC
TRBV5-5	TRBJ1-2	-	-	CASSLEGATYGYTF	TGTGCCAGCAGCCTGGAAGGAGCGACCTATGGCTACACCTTC
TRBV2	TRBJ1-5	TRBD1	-	CASGDRAVSGQPQHF	TGTGCCAGCGGTGACAGGGCGGTCAGTGGTCAGCCCCAGCATTTT
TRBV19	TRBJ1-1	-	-	CASSLTAIYTEAFF	TGTGCCAGTAGTCTGACAGCTATTTACACTGAAGCTTTCTTT
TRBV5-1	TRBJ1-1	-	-	CASSLGQVSTEAFF	TGCGCCAGCAGCTTGGGTCAGGTGAGCACTGAAGCTTTCTTT